This passage covers 26 T cell receptor beta chains from one sample sequenced in a study of cytomegalovirus exposure and HLA in healthy donors listed by TCRdb under 2017. The library was generated by the immunoSEQ multiplex PCR assay. A mixture of 60 forward primers for TCR Vbeta segments and 13 reverse primers for TCR Jbeta segments was used in the multiplex PCR. Drawn from immuneACCESS, this table holds only the in-frame rearrangements with V and J called that TCRdb kept. Clones are partly lost; checked studies trace under half to an unresolved V gene and leave the rest unexplained. The sample table lists some 240,000 clones, around 73% of them with a count of one. 3.8% of the sample is in the top ten clones. The sample taken for sequencing was PBMCs. The receptors here all came from a male donor in good health and CMV-seronegative.

The chain recombines TRBV21-1 with TRBJ1-2. TRBV21-1 is a pseudogene segment. The CDR3 extends over 14 amino acids. CDR3 sequence: CASSKRQGSGGYTF. DNA for the CDR3: TGTGCCAGCAGCAAACGTCAGGGTAGCGGCGGCTACACCTTC.

V is TRBV27 and J is TRBJ2-7; no clear D gene. Trimming removed 2 bases at V and 0 bases at J, with 8 bases between. CDR3 size: 14 residues. The germline V gene has CDR1 MNHEY and CDR2 SMNVEV (reference sequence). CDR3 DNA sequence: TGTGCCAGCAGTTTAATGGCAGTCTCCTACGAGCAGTACTTC. Amino acids: CASSLMAVSYEQYF.

The V and J genes are TRBV5-6 and TRBJ2-3; 7 bases agree with TRBD1. This CDR3 region has 17 residues. Germline V gene lookup returns CDR1 SGHDT and CDR2 YYEEEE. The V gene end was trimmed by 3 bases and the J gene end by 1 base; junction bases not matched to a gene: 11. The chain's CDR3 is CASSYRTGSDRTDTQYF. Here the CDR3 DNA reads TGTGCCAGCAGCTACAGGACAGGTTCCGACCGCACAGATACGCAGTATTTT.

This chain links TRBV5-1 with TRBJ2-2, with D perhaps matching TRBD2 (5 bases). Germline V gene lookup returns CDR1 SGHRS and CDR2 YFSETQ. V dropped 3 bases and J dropped 1 base, with 13 bases sitting between them. The CDR3 sequence is 16 residues long. In DNA, the CDR3 is TGCGCCAGCAGCTGGGTGAGCGGCAGGAACACCGGGGAGCTGTTTTTT. As protein: CASSWVSGRNTGELFF.

As DNA, the CDR3 is TGTGCCAGCAGTGAAGAGAGTGAGCAGTTCTTC. Its translation: CASSEESEQFF. This chain uses TRBV6-5 with TRBJ2-1; D is unclear. In germline, CDR1 is MNHEY, CDR2 SVGAGI. This CDR3 region has 11 residues. Trimming took off 5 bases at V and 9 bases at J, with 8 bases between the two ends.

The chain carries TRBV2 and TRBJ1-4; D unclear. The CDR3 is 12 residues long. Germline V gene sequence: CDR1 SNHLY, CDR2 FYNNEI. Trimming took 5 bases from V and 5 from J, leaving 6 bases between them. The CDR3 region has the DNA TGTGCCAGCAGTCCCGGGAATGAAAAACTGTTTTTT. Its translation: CASSPGNEKLFF.

The gene calls are TRBV2 and TRBJ1-2, with 10 bases fitting TRBD1. Trimming cost V 7 bases and J 1 base; bases outside gene matches: 12. The CDR3 is made up of 17 amino acids. The germline V gene has CDR1 SNHLY and CDR2 FYNNEI. CDR3 DNA: TGTGCCAGCAAAGGGGTCGGGACAGGGGCCCTTAACTATGGCTACACCTTC. Its protein product is CASKGVGTGALNYGYTF. The whole variable domain, filled in from reference TRBV2 and TRBJ1-2, reads EPEVTQTPSHQVTQMGQEVILRCVPISNHLYFYWYRQILGQKVEFLVSFYNNEISEKSEIFDDQFSVERPDGSNFTLKIRSTKLEDSAMYFCASKGVGTGALNYGYTFGSGTRLTVV.

The genes are TRBV7-3 and TRBJ2-7, with 12 nucleotides matching TRBD2. The length of the CDR3 is 15 residues. Germline-derived CDR1 and CDR2 are SGHTA and FQGTGA. V shed 4 bases and J 4 bases; nucleotides not matched to a gene: 5. The CDR3 sequence is CASSSGTSGWYEQYF. The CDR3, as DNA: TGTGCCAGCAGCTCCGGGACTAGCGGGTGGTACGAGCAGTACTTC.

DNA for the CDR3: TGCAGCGTTACCACGGACAGGTACGAGCAGTACTTC. Its protein is CSVTTDRYEQYF. The chain has TRBV29-1 and TRBJ2-7; 7 nucleotides match TRBD1. The junction had 5 bases not matched to a gene; V was cut back by 5 bases and J by 4 bases. This CDR3 comprises 12 residues. CDR1 is SQVTM, CDR2 ANQGSEA, per germline.

This chain links TRBV5-1 with TRBJ1-2; D remains unclear. This CDR3 has 14 amino acids. V was cut by 0 bases and J by 3 bases, with 9 bases left in between. Germline V gene data show CDR1 as SGHRS and CDR2 as YFSETQ. CDR3 sequence reads: CASSLEAGDYGYTF. The CDR3 DNA sequence: TGCGCCAGCAGCTTGGAAGCGGGCGACTATGGCTACACCTTC.

J is TRBJ2-1 and V is TRBV18; 8 bases map to TRBD2. This CDR3 is 16 amino acids long. CDR1 and CDR2 (germline): KGHSH, LQKENI. Trimming removed 3 bases from V and 2 bases from J; junction bases left unmatched: 6. The CDR3 loop is CASSPSAGGPYNEQFF. In DNA form, the CDR3 reads TGTGCCAGCTCACCCTCCGCGGGAGGACCCTACAATGAGCAGTTCTTC. The full variable domain, with the rest looked up from reference TRBV18 and TRBJ2-1, is NAGVMQNPRHLVRRRGQEARLRCSPMKGHSHVYWYRQLPEEGLKFMVYLQKENIIDESGMPKERFSAEFPKEGPSILRIQQVVRGDSAAYFCASSPSAGGPYNEQFFGPGTRLTVL.

The chain combines TRBV27 with TRBJ2-2; 7 bases align to TRBD1. CDR1 is MNHEY, CDR2 SMNVEV, per germline (reference sequence). This CDR3 comprises 16 residues. Trimming at V came to 5 bases and at J to 4 bases, leaving 10 bases not matched to a gene. In DNA, the CDR3 is TGTGCCAGCAGTCCACGGGCAGGGGGTCCCACCGGGGAGCTGTTTTTT. Its translation is CASSPRAGGPTGELFF.

The chain links TRBV28 to TRBJ2-7, with D possibly matching TRBD2 (6 bases). Between the trimmed V and J ends, which lost 7 bases and 6 bases, there was a span of 13 bases. The V gene's germline CDR1 is MDHEN and CDR2 SYDVKM. This CDR3 is built from 12 residues. Here the CDR3 reads CASTDLGGEQYF. In DNA, the CDR3 is TGTGCCAGCACGGACCTCGGGGGCGAGCAGTACTTC.

This clone was found a few times. This chain connects TRBV5-6 to TRBJ1-1, with 10 nucleotides matching TRBD1. CDR3 length equals 15 residues. Trimming at V came to 2 bases and at J to 9 bases, leaving 10 bases not matched to a gene. In germline, CDR1 is SGHDT, CDR2 YYEEEE. The CDR3 nucleotides are TGTGCCAGCAGCTTTCGACAGGGGGCGGAGAGGCAAGCTTTCTTT. Amino acids: CASSFRQGAERQAFF.

V gene TRBV7-6 combines with J gene TRBJ2-7; D is perhaps TRBD1 (6 bases). V shed 6 bases and J shed 3 bases, with 18 bases lying between them. Germline CDR1 is SGHVS and CDR2 is FNYEAQ. The CDR3 loop spans 15 amino acids. The CDR3 DNA follows: TGTGCCAGCAGGATCCGTCAGGGGTATATCTACGAGCAGTACTTC. Translation: CASRIRQGYIYEQYF.

This clone was counted ten times or more. This chain links TRBV19 with TRBJ2-6; D call uncertain. This CDR3 is 14 amino acids long. Between the trimmed V and J ends, which lost 6 bases and 0 bases, there was a span of 6 bases. Germline assignment: CDR1 LNHDA and CDR2 SQIVND (reference sequence). The CDR3 region is CASSHPSGANVLTF. The CDR3 DNA reads TGTGCCAGTAGCCATCCCTCTGGGGCCAACGTCCTGACTTTC.

The chain has TRBV4-2 and TRBJ1-3; TRBD1 is a possible D gene (6 bases). This CDR3 spans 17 amino acids. With 4 bases removed from V and 4 bases from J, the gap between germline ends came to 20 bases. Germline loops: CDR1 LGHNA, CDR2 YNFKEQ. CDR3 bases: TGTGCCAGCAGCCCGCTTCTACAGGGAAAATACGGAAACACCATATATTTT. It encodes CASSPLLQGKYGNTIYF.

The CDR3 coding sequence is TGTGCCAGCAGTGCTGACGTGGGACTAGCGGGAGTAGTTGAGCAGTTCTTC. As protein: CASSADVGLAGVVEQFF. The chain combines TRBV2 with TRBJ2-1, with 14 positions matching TRBD2. The CDR3 consists of 17 residues. CDR1 and CDR2 from the germline V gene are SNHLY and FYNNEI. Trimming at V came to 4 bases and at J to 9 bases, leaving 11 bases not matched to a gene.

J is TRBJ1-1 and V is TRBV5-4; 9 bases match TRBD1. Per the germline V gene, CDR1 is SGHNT and CDR2 is YYREEE (reference sequence). CDR3 length: 15 residues. Trimming removed 0 bases from V and 0 bases from J; junction bases left unmatched: 0. CDR3 loop: CASSLGTGVNTEAFF. CDR3 DNA sequence: TGTGCCAGCAGCTTGGGGACAGGGGTGAACACTGAAGCTTTCTTT.

The chain couples TRBV5-1 to TRBJ1-3; D is unclear. V was trimmed by 4 bases and J by 1 base, leaving 15 bases between them. The CDR3 runs 16 residues. Germline loops: CDR1 SGHRS, CDR2 YFSETQ. The CDR3 region is CASSTNTGISGNTIYF. Written as DNA, the CDR3 is TGCGCCAGCAGCACTAATACGGGGATTTCTGGAAACACCATATATTTT.

In DNA form, the CDR3 reads TGTGCTAGTGGTTTTTGGACAGGGCCCCCATATAGCAATCAGCCCCAGCATTTT. Protein sequence: CASGFWTGPPYSNQPQHF. The V gene is TRBV12-5, the J gene TRBJ1-5, with 8 bases matching TRBD1. Germline assignment: CDR1 LGHNT and CDR2 FRNRAP. The CDR3 runs 18 residues. V was pared by 3 bases and J by 0 bases, with 10 bases of the junction left unmatched.

The chain couples TRBV6-6 to TRBJ2-7; D is ambiguous. CDR1 MNHNY and CDR2 SVGAGI come from the germline V gene (reference sequence). Between the trimmed V and J ends, which lost 8 bases and 4 bases, there was a span of 9 bases. The CDR3 has 11 residues. The CDR3 DNA reads as TGTGCCAGCGGGCAGGTGTACGAGCAGTACTTC. Translated: CASGQVYEQYF.

This clone was counted a single time. The gene calls are TRBV29-1 and TRBJ2-2; 8 bases map to TRBD1. This CDR3 contains 13 residues. Germline-derived CDR1 and CDR2 are SQVTM and ANQGSEA. Germline trimming cut 4 bases from V and 3 bases from J; bases unmatched to any gene: 1. The CDR3 DNA is TGCAGCGTTGTACAGGGGGACACCGGGGAGCTGTTTTTT. The encoded protein is CSVVQGDTGELFF.

A note on this clone: Its ends do not fully match the called genes, so a read error is possible. Other DNA sequences in this sample translate to the same CDR3. V and J are TRBV4-1 and TRBJ2-3, with D unclear. The CDR3 extends over 15 amino acids. Germline V lookup: CDR1 MGHRA, CDR2 YSYEKL. CDR3 amino acids: CASSQGVARTDTQYF. DNA for the CDR3: TGCGCCAGCAGCCAAGGCGTCGCTCGCACAGATACGCAATATTTT.

Only a few counts were recorded for this clone. V and J are TRBV5-6 and TRBJ2-7; 9 bases are shared with TRBD1. The germline gives CDR1 SGHDT, CDR2 YYEEEE. The CDR3 covers 17 residues. After removal of 6 bases from V and 5 bases from J, the junction contained 18 bases not matched to a gene. The CDR3 DNA is TGTGCCAGCATCATCCTCGGGCAGGGACAGGGATCGGACGAGCAGTACTTC. Encoded protein: CASIILGQGQGSDEQYF.

The rearrangement links TRBV9 to TRBJ2-2, with 10 bases aligning to TRBD1. V dropped 4 bases and J dropped 4; count of bases not matched to a gene: 19. Per germline, CDR1 SGDLS and CDR2 YYNGEE. CDR3 length: 20 amino acids. The CDR3 reads CASSPRTGGRLSLGTGELFF. The CDR3 nucleotides are TGTGCCAGCAGCCCTAGGACAGGGGGACGTCTGTCTCTAGGCACCGGGGAGCTGTTTTTT.